This entry lists 26 T cell receptor beta chains sequenced from one sample in a study of blood T cell repertoires in COVID-19. Measured with immunoSEQ multiplex PCR; TCRdb has only the in-frame clones, and not every one. The sample shows over 150,000 clones, about 88% of them seen only once. Sequenced sample: peripheral blood. These receptors were taken from a man aged 40-55 years with acute or convalescent COVID-19.

This chain joins TRBV9 and TRBJ2-7; perhaps TRBD2 as D (6 bases). Germline values: CDR1 SGDLS, CDR2 YYNGEE. The V and J ends lost 4 bases and 1 base respectively, with 15 bases between them. The CDR3 covers 15 residues. Written as DNA, the CDR3 is TGTGCCAGCAGCCCACGCTCTAGCGAATCCTACGAGCAGTACTTC. Encoded protein: CASSPRSSESYEQYF. The complete variable domain, with remaining parts taken from reference TRBV9 and TRBJ2-7, reads DSGVTQTPKHLITATGQRVTLRCSPRSGDLSVYWYQQSLDQGLQFLIQYYNGEERAKGNILERFSAQQFPDLHSELNLSSLELGDSALYFCASSPRSSESYEQYFGPGTRLTVT.

The V call is TRBV7-2, the J call TRBJ1-3, with D maybe TRBD1 (6 bases). Trimming pared 1 base from V and 6 bases from J, leaving 13 bases between. This CDR3 comprises 15 residues. From germline, CDR1 is SGHTA and CDR2 FQGNSA. CDR3 sequence (DNA): TGTGCCAGCAGCTTAGAACTCAGGGGAGCAAACACCATATATTTT. Amino acid sequence: CASSLELRGANTIYF.

CDR3 nucleotides: TGTGCCAGTAGTATGGGGGGGACTATCTATGGCTACACCTTC. Translating it yields CASSMGGTIYGYTF. The chain uses TRBV19 and TRBJ1-2; D is possibly TRBD1 (5 bases). V dropped 3 bases and J dropped 4 bases, with 12 bases sitting between them. The CDR3 contains 14 residues. Germline assignment: CDR1 LNHDA and CDR2 SQIVND (reference sequence). Combining the CDR3 with reference TRBV19 and TRBJ1-2 gives the whole variable domain DGGITQSPKYLFRKEGQNVTLSCEQNLNHDAMYWYRQDPGQGLRLIYYSQIVNDFQKGDIAEGYSVSREKKESFPLTVTSAQKNPTAFYLCASSMGGTIYGYTFGSGTRLTVV.

The chain links TRBV5-1 to TRBJ1-5; D ambiguous. The germline gives CDR1 SGHRS, CDR2 YFSETQ. The CDR3 extends over 13 amino acids. The germline V and J ends were trimmed by 3 bases and 4 bases, with 8 bases remaining between them. The CDR3 coding sequence is TGCGCCAGCAGCTCGGAGGTTAATCAGCCCCAGCATTTT. Translated, it gives CASSSEVNQPQHF.

This clone was picked up one time. The chain joins TRBV13 to TRBJ1-6; D might be TRBD1 (5 bases). V lost 3 bases to trimming and J lost 10 bases, with 7 bases between them. CDR1 is PRHDT and CDR2 is FYEKMQ in the germline V gene (reference sequence). The CDR3 runs to 12 residues. CDR3 in DNA: TGTGCCAGCAGCTTCCAGGGATCACCCCTCCACTTT. It codes for CASSFQGSPLHF.

The V gene is TRBV24-1, the J gene TRBJ1-2, with TRBD1 matching over 7 bases. Germline V CDR1 and CDR2: KGHDR, SFDVKD. V shed 4 bases, J shed 2 bases, and the junction held 9 bases outside the gene matches. This CDR3 has 16 amino acids. The CDR3 is CATSDPGQAENYGYTF. The CDR3 DNA is TGTGCCACCAGTGACCCCGGACAGGCCGAAAACTATGGCTACACCTTC.

The rearrangement joins TRBV5-1 to TRBJ1-6; the match to TRBD1 covers 8 bases. Germline-derived CDR1 and CDR2 are SGHRS and YFSETQ. The CDR3 is 15 residues long. V lost 3 bases and J lost 4; bases outside the gene matches: 3. CDR3 sequence (DNA): TGCGCCAGCAGCTCAGACAGGGGATATAATTCACCCCTCCACTTT. Residues: CASSSDRGYNSPLHF. Full variable domain (remainder filled in from reference TRBV5-1 and TRBJ1-6): KAGVTQTPRYLIKTRGQQVTLSCSPISGHRSVSWYQQTPGQGLQFLFEYFSETQRNKGNFPGRFSGRQFSNSRSEMNVSTLELGDSALYLCASSSDRGYNSPLHFGNGTRLTVT.

The V gene is TRBV12-3 or TRBV12-4, the J gene TRBJ1-2, with D possibly being TRBD1 (6 bases). The CDR3 has 11 amino acids. V lost 4 bases and J lost 8, with 8 bases in between. CDR3 amino acids: CASSSGDGYTF. DNA for the CDR3: TGTGCCAGCAGTTCAGGGGACGGCTACACCTTC.

The V call is TRBV19, the J call TRBJ2-1, with TRBD2 identical over 8 bases. The CDR3 length is 14 residues. Per germline, CDR1 LNHDA and CDR2 SQIVND (reference sequence). Trimming removed 9 bases from V and 3 bases from J; junction bases left unmatched: 7. The CDR3 sequence is CASPSLADYNEQFF. CDR3 nucleotides: TGTGCCAGCCCTTCACTAGCGGACTACAATGAGCAGTTCTTC.

The rearrangement uses TRBV7-2 and TRBJ2-5; TRBD1 matches at 9 bases. The germline V gene has CDR1 SGHTA and CDR2 FQGNSA. The CDR3 is 14 residues long. The V segment lost 5 bases and the J segment 3 bases; nucleotides outside the gene matches: 4. The CDR3 DNA reads as TGTGCCAGCAGCCCCCGGACAGGGGAAGAGACCCAGTACTTC. This encodes CASSPRTGEETQYF.

The chain combines TRBV13 with TRBJ2-7, with TRBD1 matching 9 bases. The CDR3 runs to 15 residues. The V segment lost 5 bases and the J segment 3 bases; nucleotides outside the gene matches: 8. CDR1 and CDR2 (germline): PRHDT, FYEKMQ (reference sequence). CDR3: CASSPSGDRDYEQYF. CDR3 coding DNA: TGTGCCAGCAGCCCCTCGGGGGACAGGGACTACGAGCAGTACTTC.

CDR3 DNA sequence: TGTGCCAGCAGCTTAGGGCCGGGAAAGCCCCAGCATTTT. It yields the protein CASSLGPGKPQHF. V and J are TRBV7-3 and TRBJ1-5; D is ambiguous. The V and J ends lost 2 bases and 8 bases respectively, with 10 bases between them. In germline, CDR1 is SGHTA, CDR2 FQGTGA. This CDR3 is built from 13 residues.

This clone was seen a single time. The rearrangement uses TRBV4-3 and TRBJ1-4; D ambiguous. Germline-derived CDR1 and CDR2 are LGHNA and YSLEER. Trimming stripped 0 bases from V and 8 bases from J, with 22 bases between. The CDR3 totals 18 residues. The CDR3 reads CASSQDLNSGLNGEKLFF. CDR3 bases: TGCGCCAGCAGCCAAGATCTTAATAGCGGCCTAAACGGGGAAAAACTGTTTTTT.

The chain has TRBV2 and TRBJ2-7; 7 bases align to TRBD1. V shed 7 bases, J shed 4 bases, and the junction held 7 bases outside the gene matches. Germline V CDR1 and CDR2: SNHLY, FYNNEI. The CDR3 extends over 13 amino acids. DNA of the CDR3: TGTGCCAGCACCAGGGGGATTTCGTACGAGCAGTACTTC. This gives the protein CASTRGISYEQYF. Complete variable domain (other parts from reference TRBV2 and TRBJ2-7): EPEVTQTPSHQVTQMGQEVILRCVPISNHLYFYWYRQILGQKVEFLVSFYNNEISEKSEIFDDQFSVERPDGSNFTLKIRSTKLEDSAMYFCASTRGISYEQYFGPGTRLTVT.

The rearrangement joins TRBV29-1 to TRBJ1-1; 8 bases align to TRBD1. The germline V gene encodes CDR1 SQVTM and CDR2 ANQGSEA. V dropped 7 bases and J dropped 1; count of bases not matched to a gene: 11. The CDR3 contains 15 residues. CDR3 sequence reads: CSAYPRQGWNTEAFF. The DNA of the CDR3 is TGCAGCGCCTACCCTCGACAGGGGTGGAACACTGAAGCTTTCTTT.

The chain couples TRBV5-4 to TRBJ2-3; TRBD2 aligns across 10 bases. Germline CDR1 reads SGHNT; CDR2 reads YYREEE (reference sequence). V dropped 0 bases and J dropped 1; count of bases not matched to a gene: 2. The CDR3 is 16 amino acids. The CDR3 loop is CASSLGGLAGTDTQYF. The CDR3 DNA sequence: TGTGCCAGCAGCTTGGGCGGACTAGCGGGCACAGATACGCAGTATTTT.

The rearrangement joins TRBV18 to TRBJ1-2; D unresolved. Germline V gene lookup returns CDR1 KGHSH and CDR2 LQKENI. This CDR3 is built from 17 residues. Trimming removed 2 bases from V and 5 bases from J, with 21 bases in between. The CDR3 coding sequence is TGTGCCAGCTCACCAGGGCAACCCCACATCCCACTTTATGGCTACACCTTC. Translating it yields CASSPGQPHIPLYGYTF.

The V and J genes are TRBV7-2 and TRBJ1-6, with D possibly TRBD1 on 6 matching bases. Germline V gene lookup returns CDR1 SGHTA and CDR2 FQGNSA. V gave up 1 base and J gave up 2 bases, with 9 bases separating them. This CDR3 has 16 amino acids. The DNA of the CDR3 is TGTGCCAGCAGCTTAGTCAGGGGCACCTATAATTCACCCCTCCACTTT. It is translated as CASSLVRGTYNSPLHF.

This clone was seen only a few times. The V and J genes are TRBV29-1 and TRBJ2-1; TRBD2 agrees at 8 bases. This CDR3 comprises 11 residues. Germline lookup yields CDR1 SQVTM and CDR2 ANQGSEA. With 6 bases clipped from V and 8 bases from J, the junction kept 3 bases outside the gene matches. CDR3 loop: CSVSGRDEQFF. CDR3 bases: TGCAGCGTATCCGGGAGGGATGAGCAGTTCTTC.

The chain recombines TRBV6-5 with TRBJ2-7; 14 nucleotides agree with TRBD2. Germline trimming cut 5 bases from V and 7 bases from J; bases unmatched to any gene: 4. This CDR3 contains 14 residues. Germline CDR1 reads MNHEY; CDR2 reads SVGAGI. The CDR3 region has the DNA TGTGCCAGCAGTAGGACTAGCGGGGGGCGGGAGCAGTACTTC. The encoded protein is CASSRTSGGREQYF.

This clone came up a few times. This chain connects TRBV5-6 to TRBJ1-1, with a weak D call TRBD1 (5 bases). CDR3 size: 16 residues. V dropped 5 bases and J dropped 0 bases, with 17 bases sitting between them. Germline CDR1 reads SGHDT; CDR2 reads YYEEEE. The CDR3 loop is CASSTSARALNTEAFF. The CDR3 bases are TGTGCCAGCAGTACATCAGCCAGGGCCTTGAACACTGAAGCTTTCTTT.

The count of this clone is one. The DNA for the CDR3 is TGCAGCGTTGATAGGGGTGAAAAACTGTTTTTT. Translated, it gives CSVDRGEKLFF. The chain carries TRBV29-1 and TRBJ1-4; D might be TRBD1 (5 bases). Germline-derived CDR1 and CDR2 are SQVTM and ANQGSEA. The CDR3 runs 11 residues. Trimming removed 3 bases at V and 7 bases at J, with 6 bases between.

The chain has TRBV4-1 and TRBJ1-2; the match to TRBD1 covers 10 bases. CDR3 length equals 16 residues. The V gene end was trimmed by 0 bases and the J gene end by 2 bases; junction bases not matched to a gene: 3. Germline V CDR1 and CDR2: MGHRA, YSYEKL. This chain's CDR3 is CASSQEGQGGNYGYTF. In nucleotides, the CDR3 is TGCGCCAGCAGCCAAGAAGGACAGGGGGGGAACTATGGCTACACCTTC.

The chain is built from TRBV24-1 and TRBJ1-2; TRBD1 agrees at 9 bases. The V gene's germline CDR1 is KGHDR and CDR2 SFDVKD. There are 14 residues in the CDR3. V lost 4 bases and J lost 4; bases outside the gene matches: 3. Here the CDR3 DNA reads TGTGCCACCAGTGACCCGGGACAGGGCTATGGCTACACCTTC. Protein: CATSDPGQGYGYTF.

This clone was observed a handful of times. The chain carries TRBV12-3 or TRBV12-4 and TRBJ2-1; TRBD1 aligns across 9 bases. The V and J ends lost 6 bases and 13 bases, in that order; junction bases with no gene match: 10. The CDR3 sequence is 13 residues long. CDR3 amino acids: CASRPRDRVRQFF. CDR3 sequence (DNA): TGTGCCAGCAGACCCCGGGACAGGGTGCGACAGTTCTTC.

The genes are TRBV2 and TRBJ2-3; 11 bases fit TRBD2. The CDR3 has 18 amino acids. Trimming at V came to 3 bases and at J to 1 base, leaving 9 bases not matched to a gene. Germline lookup yields CDR1 SNHLY and CDR2 FYNNEI. The CDR3 loop is CASSDMVTSGARTDTQYF. The CDR3 nucleotides read TGTGCCAGCAGTGATATGGTGACTAGCGGGGCACGCACAGATACGCAGTATTTT.